Each of the 16 T cell receptor beta chains below was sequenced from the same sample in a study of T cell repertoires in cytomegalovirus infection. One entry per CDR3 protein results from TCRdb running MiXCR on the reads. The sample includes about 260,000 distinct CDR3 sequences, roughly 10% of them seen just once. The sequencing input was PBMCs. The receptors were gathered from a human donor in good health (CMV status not recorded). Some clones in this sample may be carry-over from other donors' samples.

This clonotype was observed many times. A read error may produce the germline difference seen at one junction end. The V gene is TRBV7-2, the J gene TRBJ2-1; 10 nucleotides line up with TRBD2. The CDR3 length is 16 residues. CDR1 is SGHTA and CDR2 is FQGNSA in the germline V gene. CDR3 nucleotide sequence: TGTGCCAGCAGATTAGCGGGAGGACCAGCCGGCGATGAGCAGTTCTTC. It yields the protein CASRLAGGPAGDEQFF.

The chain combines TRBV5-1 with TRBJ2-1; 9 bases are a match to TRBD2. CDR3 size: 15 residues. Trimming at V came to 0 bases and at J to 5 bases, leaving 3 bases not matched to a gene. Germline V gives CDR1 SGHRS, CDR2 YFSETQ. The CDR3 sequence is CASSLGRGGNNEQFF. CDR3 in DNA: TGCGCCAGCAGCTTGGGGCGGGGGGGCAACAATGAGCAGTTCTTC. The full variable domain, in which reference TRBV5-1 and TRBJ2-1 provide the parts outside the CDR3, is KAGVTQTPRYLIKTRGQQVTLSCSPISGHRSVSWYQQTPGQGLQFLFEYFSETQRNKGNFPGRFSGRQFSNSRSEMNVSTLELGDSALYLCASSLGRGGNNEQFFGPGTRLTVL.

This clonotype was seen many times. The V call is TRBV7-6, the J call TRBJ2-5; the D gene is possibly TRBD2 (6 bases). CDR1 and CDR2 from the germline V gene are SGHVS and FNYEAQ. The ends were cut back, 5 bases at V and 3 bases at J, with 25 bases in the middle. This CDR3 is built from 18 residues. The CDR3 reads CASSRFPLTSGGKETQYF. Here the CDR3 DNA reads TGTGCCAGCAGCCGATTCCCCCTGACTAGTGGGGGGAAAGAGACCCAGTACTTC.

This chain joins TRBV7-6 and TRBJ2-1; 9 bases align to TRBD2. Germline lookup yields CDR1 SGHVS and CDR2 FNYEAQ. V lost 2 bases and J lost 8; bases outside the gene matches: 7. CDR3 size: 15 residues. The CDR3 reads CASSLLAGRYDEQFF. Here the CDR3 DNA reads TGTGCCAGCAGCTTACTAGCGGGACGGTACGATGAGCAGTTCTTC.

This clonotype has a handful of counts. Given a much more abundant clone one base away, this may be a read error. The chain uses TRBV11-2 and TRBJ2-1; 10 bases line up with TRBD2. Germline values: CDR1 SGHAT, CDR2 FQNNGV. V lost 5 bases and J lost 6; bases outside the gene matches: 7. The CDR3 runs 15 residues. The CDR3 here is CASSAGLAEFNEQFF. In DNA, the CDR3 is TGTGCCAGCAGCGCCGGACTAGCGGAGTTCAATGAGCAGTTCTTC. Full variable domain (outside the CDR3, taken from reference TRBV11-2 and TRBJ2-1): EAGVAQSPRYKIIEKRQSVAFWCNPISGHATLYWYQQILGQGPKLLIQFQNNGVVDDSQLPKDRFSAERLKGVDSTLKIQPAKLEDSAVYLCASSAGLAEFNEQFFGPGTRLTVL.

This clonotype was seen many times. The J gene is TRBJ1-6, the V gene TRBV7-2, with D perhaps matching TRBD1 (5 bases). V gave up 5 bases and J gave up 10 bases, with 12 bases separating them. Germline CDR1 and CDR2: SGHTA and FQGNSA. The CDR3 sequence is 13 residues long. The CDR3 protein is CASSPRVGSPLHF. The CDR3 DNA is TGTGCCAGCAGCCCCAGGGTTGGCTCACCCCTCCACTTT.

This clonotype was detected many times. The rearrangement uses TRBV7-2 and TRBJ1-5; perhaps TRBD1 as D (5 bases). Germline loops: CDR1 SGHTA, CDR2 FQGNSA. Trimming removed 1 base at V and 5 bases at J, with 15 bases between. This CDR3 is 16 amino acids long. The DNA of the CDR3 is TGTGCCAGCAGCTTAGGCCGGAGGGGCCCTCATCAGCCCCAGCATTTT. This translates into CASSLGRRGPHQPQHF.

This clonotype showed up many times. The genes are TRBV7-9 and TRBJ2-5; possibly TRBD1 for D (5 bases). CDR1 is SEHNR, CDR2 FQNEAQ, per germline (reference sequence). Trimming stripped 5 bases from V and 5 bases from J, with 18 bases between. The CDR3 spans 15 residues. This CDR3 reads CASSESPQGRETQYF. The CDR3 DNA reads as TGTGCCAGCAGCGAAAGCCCCCAGGGCAGGGAGACCCAGTACTTC. The full variable domain, with the rest looked up from reference TRBV7-9 and TRBJ2-5, is DTGVSQNPRHKITKRGQNVTFRCDPISEHNRLYWYRQTLGQGPEFLTYFQNEAQLEKSRLLSDRFSAERPKGSFSTLEIQRTEQGDSAMYLCASSESPQGRETQYFGPGTRLLVL.

This clonotype came up many times. The chain combines TRBV7-2 with TRBJ2-1; D not certain. From germline, CDR1 is SGHTA and CDR2 FQGNSA. CDR3 length: 16 amino acids. V was shortened by 5 bases and J by 1 base, with 15 bases between the two germline ends. CDR3 sequence: CASSLISLVSYNEQFF. CDR3 in DNA: TGTGCCAGCAGCCTTATATCCCTAGTTTCCTACAATGAGCAGTTCTTC.

This clonotype appeared many times. The chain links TRBV7-2 to TRBJ2-2, with no clear D. V was shortened by 3 bases and J by 4 bases, with 12 bases between the two germline ends. The germline CDR1 and CDR2 sequences are SGHTA and FQGNSA. This CDR3 is built from 15 residues. CDR3 sequence (DNA): TGTGCCAGCAGCTTTGGTAGGGCAGCCACCGGGGAGCTGTTTTTT. It specifies CASSFGRAATGELFF.

The rearrangement uses TRBV2 and TRBJ2-2; D gene ambiguous. Looked up from germline, CDR1 is SNHLY and CDR2 is FYNNEI. With 3 bases removed from V and 4 bases from J, the gap between germline ends came to 9 bases. The CDR3 has 14 amino acids. In DNA form, the CDR3 reads TGTGCCAGCAGTGACCTAGAGATCACCGGGGAGCTGTTTTTT. Encoded protein: CASSDLEITGELFF.

This clonotype was detected many times. This chain uses TRBV2 with TRBJ2-7, with 13 bases that match TRBD2. V trimming: 2 bases; J trimming: 7 bases; junction bases outside the gene matches: 5. The CDR3 is made up of 15 amino acids. Germline V gene sequence: CDR1 SNHLY, CDR2 FYNNEI. CDR3 sequence reads: CASSETSGGAQEQYF. CDR3 bases: TGTGCCAGCAGTGAAACTAGCGGGGGGGCCCAGGAGCAGTACTTC.

This clonotype has only a few counts. The rearrangement joins TRBV19 to TRBJ1-5, with TRBD1 as a possible D gene (5 bases). CDR3 size: 13 residues. Germline V lookup: CDR1 LNHDA, CDR2 SQIVND (reference sequence). Trimming pared 4 bases from V and 3 bases from J, leaving 7 bases between. In DNA form, the CDR3 reads TGTGCCAGTAGTAGGGACCACAATCAGCCCCAGCATTTT. Protein: CASSRDHNQPQHF.

The chain employs TRBV2 and TRBJ2-3; D unclear. The CDR3 sequence is 13 residues long. Germline lookup yields CDR1 SNHLY and CDR2 FYNNEI. The V end lost 7 bases, the J end lost 5 bases, and 13 bases lay between the germline ends. The CDR3 loop is CASTLRRGDTQYF. The CDR3 region has the DNA TGTGCCAGCACCCTCAGGAGAGGAGATACGCAGTATTTT.

J is TRBJ1-5 and V is TRBV19, with a tentative D call TRBD1 (5 bases). Germline V gene lookup returns CDR1 LNHDA and CDR2 SQIVND (reference sequence). The V gene lost 7 bases and the J gene lost 0 bases, with 10 bases spanning the gap. The CDR3 totals 14 residues. CDR3 residues: CASTGTDSNQPQHF. The DNA for the CDR3 is TGTGCCAGTACCGGGACTGATAGCAATCAGCCCCAGCATTTT.

This clonotype was picked up many times. This sequence joins TRBV7-2 and TRBJ1-5, with 7 positions matching TRBD1. There are 15 residues in the CDR3. The J segment lost 6 bases and the V segment lost 5 bases, leaving 10 bases of the junction unmatched. The germline CDR1 and CDR2 sequences are SGHTA and FQGNSA. CDR3 coding DNA: TGTGCCAGCAGCCTGACAGGGTCGCGCGGTCAGCCCCAGCATTTT. Residues: CASSLTGSRGQPQHF. The variable domain in full, with the rest retrieved from reference TRBV7-2 and TRBJ1-5, is GAGVSQSPSNKVTEKGKDVELRCDPISGHTALYWYRQSLGQGLEFLIYFQGNSAPDKSGLPSDRFSAERTGGSVSTLTIQRTQQEDSAVYLCASSLTGSRGQPQHFGDGTRLSIL.